Each of the 26 T cell receptor beta chains below was sequenced from the same sample in a study of blood T cell repertoires in COVID-19 (dated by TCRdb to 2018 to 2020). The library was made by the immunoSEQ multiplex PCR assay. Imported from immuneACCESS, the table was reduced by TCRdb to in-frame sequences with V and J called. These copies leave out some clones; in studies compared against another copy, an unresolved V gene accounts for under half, and the cause of the remainder is not known. Recorded for this sample are under 85,000 clones; 88% of them occurred a single time. Clones ranked in the top ten supply 6% to 8% of the sample. Material for sequencing was peripheral blood. The receptors derive from a man between 70 and 80 years old with acute or convalescent COVID-19.

The rearrangement joins TRBV7-2 to TRBJ1-4; TRBD1 aligns across 7 bases. Germline V gene data show CDR1 as SGHTA and CDR2 as FQGNSA. Trimming removed 3 bases from V and 0 bases from J; junction bases left unmatched: 1. CDR3 length: 15 residues. The CDR3 here is CASSFQGATNEKLFF. The DNA of the CDR3 is TGTGCCAGCAGCTTCCAGGGGGCAACTAATGAAAAACTGTTTTTT.

The chain employs TRBV5-1 and TRBJ2-1, with D perhaps TRBD2 (6 bases). Trimming left V 4 bases short and J 1 base short, with 18 bases between. The germline CDR1 and CDR2 sequences are SGHRS and YFSETQ. The CDR3 has 17 residues. CDR3 DNA: TGCGCCAGCAGCCCGGATGTGGCGGGGCATTCCTACAATGAGCAGTTCTTC. It codes for CASSPDVAGHSYNEQFF.

The chain is built from TRBV27 and TRBJ1-5; TRBD1 matches at 10 bases. The J segment lost 4 bases and the V segment lost 6 bases, leaving 6 bases of the junction unmatched. CDR3 length: 15 residues. Germline V gene sequence: CDR1 MNHEY, CDR2 SMNVEV (reference sequence). The CDR3 here is CASRSGTGVNQPQHF. The DNA for the CDR3 is TGTGCCAGCAGGAGCGGGACAGGGGTAAATCAGCCCCAGCATTTT.

The chain links TRBV5-1 to TRBJ2-7, with D maybe TRBD2 (7 bases). The length of the CDR3 is 16 residues. The V and J ends lost 7 bases and 4 bases respectively, with 24 bases between them. Looked up from germline, CDR1 is SGHRS and CDR2 is YFSETQ. CDR3 DNA sequence: TGCGCCAGCCTACCCGGCGAGGGGGGGGGATCATACGAGCAGTACTTC. Translating gives CASLPGEGGGSYEQYF.

This chain connects TRBV19 to TRBJ2-1; weak D call: TRBD1 (6 bases). The CDR3 is 14 amino acids. Deletions cut 7 bases from V and 3 bases from J, with 13 bases between. The germline gives CDR1 LNHDA, CDR2 SQIVND (reference sequence). The CDR3 region has the DNA TGTGCCAGTACCGGCAGGGGACGCTACAATGAGCAGTTCTTC. Protein: CASTGRGRYNEQFF.

The rearrangement links TRBV12-3 or TRBV12-4 to TRBJ2-7, with a weak D call TRBD1 (6 bases). The CDR3 loop spans 11 amino acids. Trimming took off 3 bases at V and 9 bases at J, with 9 bases between the two ends. The CDR3: CASSLGAVQYF. The CDR3 coding sequence is TGTGCCAGCAGTTTGGGGGCGGTGCAGTACTTC.

The genes are TRBV5-1 and TRBJ1-4; D is possibly TRBD1 (5 bases). The CDR3 sequence is 14 residues long. V was clipped by 2 bases and J by 5 bases, with 10 bases between them. CDR1 is SGHRS and CDR2 is YFSETQ in the germline V gene. CDR3 protein: CASSFSGRNEKLFF. In DNA form, the CDR3 reads TGCGCCAGCAGCTTTTCAGGGAGGAATGAAAAACTGTTTTTT.

The chain couples TRBV24-1 to TRBJ2-7; no clear D gene. Looked up from germline, CDR1 is KGHDR and CDR2 is SFDVKD. Between the trimmed V and J ends, which lost 6 bases and 1 base, there was a span of 9 bases. This CDR3 has 13 amino acids. CDR3 amino acids: CATSQAASYEQYF. In nucleotides, the CDR3 is TGTGCCACCAGTCAGGCAGCATCCTACGAGCAGTACTTC.

The V gene is TRBV10-3, the J gene TRBJ2-1; 8 positions match TRBD2. Trimming cost V 2 bases and J 3 bases; bases outside gene matches: 3. Germline CDR1 reads ENHRY; CDR2 reads SYGVKD. This CDR3 has 15 residues. CDR3 amino acids: CAISESGSVYNEQFF. For the CDR3, the DNA is TGTGCCATCAGTGAGAGCGGGAGCGTCTACAATGAGCAGTTCTTC.

The CDR3 sequence: CASSQTSGVRSDTQYF. As DNA, the CDR3 is TGTGCCAGTAGTCAGACTAGCGGGGTGAGGTCAGATACGCAGTATTTT. The chain couples TRBV19 to TRBJ2-3, with TRBD2 identical over 11 bases. Unmatched junction bases numbered 8, after V lost 5 bases and J lost 4 bases. Germline lookup yields CDR1 LNHDA and CDR2 SQIVND (reference sequence). There are 16 residues in the CDR3.

This clone turned up a few times. Other DNA variants within this sample encode the same CDR3. The chain uses TRBV30 and TRBJ1-5; TRBD1 might be the D (5 bases). The CDR3 contains 13 residues. Germline CDR1 is GTSNPN and CDR2 is SVGIG (reference sequence). The V end lost 2 bases, the J end lost 2 bases, and 7 bases lay between the germline ends. The CDR3 DNA sequence: TGTGCCTGGAGTTCCAGGGGCAATCAGCCCCAGCATTTT. Translation: CAWSSRGNQPQHF.

In its sample, this clone was seen a few times. V is TRBV9 and J is TRBJ1-4, with TRBD1 matching over 7 bases. Germline lookup yields CDR1 SGDLS and CDR2 YYNGEE. The CDR3 extends over 15 amino acids. Losses at the gene ends were 4 bases for V and 2 bases for J; bases not matched to a gene: 5. CDR3 coding DNA: TGTGCCAGCAGCCTCATGGGACAGACTAATGAAAAACTGTTTTTT. Residues: CASSLMGQTNEKLFF.

This clone was seen only a few times. This chain connects TRBV18 to TRBJ1-1; tentative D call: TRBD1 (6 bases). Germline CDR1 is KGHSH and CDR2 is LQKENI. The CDR3 is 14 residues long. V shed 3 bases and J shed 4 bases, with 12 bases lying between them. CDR3 region: CASSPTRTATEAFF. The CDR3 DNA is TGTGCCAGCTCACCGACACGGACAGCCACTGAAGCTTTCTTT.

Concerning this clone itself: The germline gene is not matched at one end of the junction; a read error may be the cause. The chain combines TRBV10-3 with TRBJ1-5; a possible D gene is TRBD1 (5 bases). The germline CDR1 and CDR2 sequences are ENHRY and SYGVKD. The CDR3 contains 14 residues. CDR3 residues: CAISPGTDNQPQHF. The DNA for the CDR3 is TGTGCCATCAGTCCAGGGACTGACAATCAACCCCAGCATTTT.

This clone turned up a few times. The chain links TRBV5-6 to TRBJ2-3; possibly TRBD2 for D (5 bases). Looked up from germline, CDR1 is SGHDT and CDR2 is YYEEEE. V lost 1 base and J lost 0, with 15 bases in between. The length of the CDR3 is 17 residues. The CDR3 nucleotides read TGTGCCAGCAGCTTGTATGTCGGAGGACCCAGCACAGATACGCAGTATTTT. As protein: CASSLYVGGPSTDTQYF.

This clone showed up just once. V is TRBV6-5 and J is TRBJ1-4, with TRBD1 as a possible D gene (6 bases). The V end lost 0 bases, the J end lost 10 bases, and 15 bases lay between the germline ends. This CDR3 spans 15 amino acids. The germline CDR1 and CDR2 sequences are MNHEY and SVGAGI. The CDR3 reads CASSYSGRGTGKLFF. The CDR3 bases are TGTGCCAGCAGTTACTCGGGCAGGGGTACAGGAAAACTGTTTTTT.

This chain joins TRBV5-1 and TRBJ1-4; 9 nucleotides agree with TRBD1. CDR1 and CDR2 from the germline V gene are SGHRS and YFSETQ. Trimming removed 3 bases from V and 1 base from J; junction bases left unmatched: 7. The CDR3 has 17 residues. The CDR3 protein is CASSSVPGQGTNEKLFF. In nucleotides, the CDR3 is TGCGCCAGCAGCTCTGTCCCGGGACAGGGAACTAATGAAAAACTGTTTTTT.

V usage is TRBV7-2 and J usage is TRBJ1-2, with D possibly being TRBD1 (6 bases). Trimming removed 7 bases at V and 5 bases at J, with 17 bases between. The CDR3 is 14 residues long. In germline, CDR1 is SGHTA, CDR2 FQGNSA. The CDR3 protein is CASKLDGQSYGYTF. CDR3 coding DNA: TGTGCCAGCAAGCTAGACGGACAGTCATATGGCTACACCTTC.

V is TRBV18 and J is TRBJ2-3; D call uncertain. Germline loops: CDR1 KGHSH, CDR2 LQKENI. The CDR3 consists of 15 residues. The germline V and J ends were trimmed by 6 bases and 1 base, with 14 bases remaining between them. CDR3 region: CASSLKLAGTDTQYF. For the CDR3, the DNA is TGTGCCAGCTCGTTAAAGTTGGCTGGCACAGATACGCAGTATTTT. The entire variable domain, with the rest obtained from reference TRBV18 and TRBJ2-3, is as follows: NAGVMQNPRHLVRRRGQEARLRCSPMKGHSHVYWYRQLPEEGLKFMVYLQKENIIDESGMPKERFSAEFPKEGPSILRIQQVVRGDSAAYFCASSLKLAGTDTQYFGPGTRLTVL.

This clone was seen a handful of times. V gene TRBV5-5 combines with J gene TRBJ1-2; D is unresolved. The germline V gene encodes CDR1 SGHKS and CDR2 YYEKEE (reference sequence). Trimming removed 7 bases at V and 4 bases at J, with 23 bases between. The CDR3 length is 16 residues. CDR3: CASAARGNSVAYGYTF. DNA of the CDR3: TGTGCCAGCGCGGCCCGAGGGAATTCAGTAGCCTATGGCTACACCTTC.

The genes are TRBV19 and TRBJ2-7; 9 nucleotides align to TRBD1. From germline, CDR1 is LNHDA and CDR2 SQIVND (reference sequence). The CDR3 contains 15 residues. The ends lost 3 bases at V and 7 bases at J; junction bases unmatched: 10. The CDR3: CASSIRGDRDREQYF. The CDR3 nucleotides read TGTGCCAGTAGTATCCGGGGGGACAGGGACCGGGAGCAGTACTTC.

The rearrangement links TRBV6-5 to TRBJ2-3; 7 bases agree with TRBD2. The CDR3 is 14 residues long. Germline V gene sequence: CDR1 MNHEY, CDR2 SVGAGI. V dropped 6 bases and J dropped 6; count of bases not matched to a gene: 9. CDR3 DNA sequence: TGTGCCAGCAGAACCCTAGCGGCCGGGGATACGCAGTATTTT. Translated, it gives CASRTLAAGDTQYF.

The chain is built from TRBV10-3 and TRBJ2-7; 13 positions match TRBD2. This CDR3 contains 16 residues. The junction had 4 bases not matched to a gene; V was cut back by 4 bases and J by 1 base. Germline lookup yields CDR1 ENHRY and CDR2 SYGVKD. CDR3 protein: CAISGSTSGGSYEQYF. CDR3 in DNA: TGTGCCATCAGTGGGTCGACTAGCGGGGGGTCCTACGAGCAGTACTTC.

This chain connects TRBV11-3 to TRBJ2-2; 7 nucleotides agree with TRBD1. Germline values: CDR1 SGHNT, CDR2 YENEEA. This CDR3 spans 16 amino acids. V was pared by 5 bases and J by 1 base, with 7 bases of the junction left unmatched. The CDR3 sequence is CASSTRTGENTGELFF. In nucleotides, the CDR3 is TGTGCCAGCAGCACGAGGACAGGAGAGAACACCGGGGAGCTGTTTTTT.

The table lists this clone with a count of one. J is TRBJ2-2 and V is TRBV5-1; 8 nucleotides align to TRBD2. V dropped 0 bases and J dropped 10; count of bases not matched to a gene: 8. The V gene's germline CDR1 is SGHRS and CDR2 YFSETQ. The CDR3 length is 15 residues. CDR3 sequence (DNA): TGCGCCAGCAGCTTGGACGGGGGGGGCTCGGAGGAGCTGTTTTTT. Its translation is CASSLDGGGSEELFF. The complete variable domain, with remaining parts taken from reference TRBV5-1 and TRBJ2-2, reads KAGVTQTPRYLIKTRGQQVTLSCSPISGHRSVSWYQQTPGQGLQFLFEYFSETQRNKGNFPGRFSGRQFSNSRSEMNVSTLELGDSALYLCASSLDGGGSEELFFGEGSRLTVL.

V usage is TRBV6-1 and J usage is TRBJ1-2; D might be TRBD1 (6 bases). Germline-derived CDR1 and CDR2 are MNHNS and SASEGT. This CDR3 region has 13 residues. Trimming stripped 1 base from V and 7 bases from J, with 10 bases between. CDR3 region: CASSEDRVSGYTF. The CDR3 DNA sequence: TGTGCCAGCAGTGAAGACAGGGTGTCTGGCTACACCTTC.